This T cell receptor beta chain was recorded in a study of T cells after posttransplantation cyclophosphamide. Sampled 1 year posttransplant, controls received myeloablative marrow transplants, methotrexate and a calcineurin inhibitor. This CDR3 contains 15 residues. Per germline, CDR1 MNHEY and CDR2 SVGAGI. V was pared by 5 bases and J by 4 bases, with 4 bases of the junction left unmatched. Repertoires were generated with immunoSEQ multiplex PCR, while TCRdb's copy carries only in-frame clones and drops some. The profile shows about 9,900 clones, roughly 90% of them singletons. The chain links TRBV6-5 to TRBJ2-7, with 14 bases that match TRBD2. This TCR derives from a male patient in his thirties who received an allogeneic stem cell transplant from an unrelated donor, was CMV-positive, and had no GVHD. Part of the T cells may come from the graft donor. The sample here was PBMCs, taken after an allogeneic stem cell transplant with a calcineurin inhibitor and methotrexate. CDR3: CASSRRTSGRYEQYF. The CDR3 region has the DNA TGTGCCAGCAGTCGTCGGACTAGCGGGAGGTACGAGCAGTACTTC.